This T cell receptor (beta chain) originates from a study of regulatory T cells in long-lasting Graves disease. This CDR3 has 16 residues. CDR1 is SEHNR and CDR2 is FQNEAQ in the germline V gene (reference sequence). Trimming cost V 5 bases and J 6 bases; bases outside gene matches: 11. Points from the study as a whole: Authors noted too few samples as a limitation. The study found TRBV28, TRBJ1-2 and TRBJ2-5 favored in persistent disease.

This clonotype appeared many times. The antigen is not known. Time point of the sample: persistent/refractory GD, antithyroid drugs over 5 years with positive TRAb. Scientists built the TCR library using RNA that was extracted from PBMCs. American Thyroid Association guidelines were used to diagnose Graves' disease. The TCR beta library used iRepertoire HTBI primers with Arm-PCR amplification of CDR3. MiXCR, run by TCRdb on the multiplex PCR reads, gives a single entry per CDR3 protein. The table shows about 470,000 distinct CDR3 sequences, with under 25% occurring only once. This rearrangement joins TRBV7-9 to TRBJ2-5; 11 positions match TRBD2. The sample consisted of peripheral blood mononuclear cells (PBMCs), taken when the disease was refractory, from a patient treated with antithyroid drugs. The source is a female donor with Graves disease. The CDR3 nucleotides read TGTGCCAGCAGCCTCCCGGGACTAGCGGCTCGCAAGACCCAGTACTTC. This gives the protein CASSLPGLAARKTQYF.